The rows below give T cell receptor beta chains drawn from one sample of a study of PD-1 blockade in classical Hodgkin lymphoma. Only in-frame clones appear in the TCRdb table, and some are missing; sequencing was by immunoSEQ multiplex PCR. Of approximately 25,000 clones listed, roughly 84% were seen once; the top ten hold 1.8%. Sequenced here: CD4+ T cells from blood, sampled at baseline. The receptor source for this set is a human donor with classical Hodgkin lymphoma. CDR3s include the opening cysteine and the closing phenylalanine or tryptophan.

TRBV29-1,13,CSVGASLSYEQYF
TRBV5-4,14,CASSLDSQYTEAFF
TRBV4-2,17,CASSQVGRDGGRNEQFF
TRBV5-1,12,CASSLPSDTQYF
TRBV10-3,13,CAIRTGQNSPLHF
TRBV14,15,CASSKRRGGQDTQYF
TRBV7-3,15,CASSRGAGSSNEQFF
TRBV2,16,CASSLYLTSGGETQYF
TRBV11-3,13,CASSQRGNTEAFF
TRBV6-6,11,CASTEGAGYTF
TRBV19,15,CASSAGQGAPETQYF
TRBV7-9,13,CASSLDSQETQYF
TRBV6-5,14,CASNAYRDNQPQHF
TRBV5-1,15,CASSLGAGGSETQYF
TRBV7-2,15,CASSPFRQEEVGYTF